A single sample gave rise to the 6 T cell receptor beta chains below, sequenced in a study of identical twins. TCRdb re-derived calls from the 5' RACE reads in MiXCR, one entry per CDR3 protein. The table has 500,000 to 700,000 distinct CDR3 sequences, just over 7% seen once. The sample was also reused in another study, on yellow fever vaccine responses in identical twins.

Sequenced input: PBMCs. The receptors come from a young woman in good health.

In this sample, this clonotype turned up many times. The genes are TRBV5-1 and TRBJ1-2; the D is unclear. The CDR3 extends over 12 amino acids. Germline loops: CDR1 SGHRS, CDR2 YFSETQ. V gave up 2 bases and J gave up 8 bases, with 10 bases separating them. The CDR3 sequence is CASSFQAEGYTF. CDR3 nucleotide sequence: TGCGCCAGCAGCTTCCAGGCGGAAGGCTACACCTTC.

The chain recombines TRBV7-8 with TRBJ1-2; maybe TRBD1 (5 bases). V shed 0 bases and J shed 4 bases, with 18 bases lying between them. The V gene's germline CDR1 is SGHVS and CDR2 FQNEAQ. The CDR3 contains 17 residues. CDR3 DNA: TGTGCCAGCAGCTTAGCCCCCCCGGGACGTATCGGCTATGGCTACACCTTC. This translates into CASSLAPPGRIGYGYTF.

This clonotype was picked up many times. This sequence joins TRBV12-3 or TRBV12-4 and TRBJ2-1; possible D gene TRBD2, 5 bases. V shed 1 base and J shed 7 bases, with 11 bases lying between them. This CDR3 has 14 amino acids. The CDR3: CASSLEERLNEQFF. DNA of the CDR3: TGTGCCAGCAGTTTAGAGGAGCGGTTAAATGAGCAGTTCTTC.

This clonotype was detected a few times. This chain uses TRBV6-5 with TRBJ2-7; TRBD1 aligns across 8 bases. This CDR3 region has 13 residues. V was clipped by 2 bases and J by 6 bases; unmatched bases: 3. Germline V gene sequence: CDR1 MNHEY, CDR2 SVGAGI. The CDR3 loop is CASSYTTGGEQYV. CDR3 nucleotide sequence: TGTGCCAGCAGTTACACCACAGGGGGCGAGCAGTACGTC.

This clonotype was picked up many times. The chain combines TRBV24-1 with TRBJ2-1; 11 bases are shared with TRBD2. The trim removed 3 bases at V and 6 bases at J, leaving 6 bases unmatched. This CDR3 has 16 residues. Germline V CDR1 and CDR2: KGHDR, SFDVKD. The CDR3 coding sequence is TGTGCCACCAGTGATGATAGCGGGGGGGCCTTCAATGAGCAGTTCTTC. Translation gives CATSDDSGGAFNEQFF.

This clonotype was counted ten times or more. The chain carries TRBV20-1 and TRBJ2-1, with D uncertain. The V end lost 7 bases, the J end lost 8 bases, and 12 bases lay between the germline ends. CDR1 is DFQATT, CDR2 SNEGSKA, per germline (reference sequence). The CDR3 runs 11 residues. This chain's CDR3 is CSVASSDEQFF. For the CDR3, the DNA is TGCAGTGTAGCCTCCAGCGATGAGCAGTTCTTC.